One and the same sample provided the 8 T cell receptor beta chains below, sequenced in a study of blood T cell repertoires in COVID-19. The method was immunoSEQ multiplex PCR; TCRdb's version includes in-frame clones alone and lacks a portion of them. This table holds roughly 250,000 clones, roughly three quarters found once. Sequencing was carried out using peripheral blood. The receptors were sampled from a middle-aged woman with active or convalescent COVID-19.

This rearrangement joins TRBV2 to TRBJ1-6, with a weak D call TRBD1 (5 bases). From germline, CDR1 is SNHLY and CDR2 FYNNEI. The V gene lost 1 base and the J gene lost 4 bases, with 14 bases spanning the gap. The CDR3 loop spans 17 amino acids. The DNA of the CDR3 is TGTGCCAGCAGTGAAGGGGGCGGGACGGCTTATAATTCACCCCTCCACTTT. This encodes CASSEGGGTAYNSPLHF.

This rearrangement joins TRBV5-1 to TRBJ2-5; possible D gene TRBD2, 5 bases. The length of the CDR3 is 13 residues. V lost 4 bases and J 2 bases, leaving 9 bases between the germline ends. From germline, CDR1 is SGHRS and CDR2 YFSETQ. This CDR3 is CASSPSGQETQYF. CDR3 nucleotides: TGCGCCAGCAGCCCCTCGGGGCAAGAGACCCAGTACTTC.

J is TRBJ2-1 and V is TRBV7-2; 10 bases agree with TRBD2. V shed 3 bases, J shed 9 bases, and the junction held 2 bases outside the gene matches. Per germline, CDR1 SGHTA and CDR2 FQGNSA. The length of the CDR3 is 13 residues. In DNA, the CDR3 is TGTGCCAGCAGCTTTCTAGCGGGGGCTGAGCAGTTCTTC. This gives the protein CASSFLAGAEQFF.

V usage is TRBV1 and J usage is TRBJ2-6; TRBD2 is the table's D call, not checked against the DNA. TRBV1 is a documented pseudogene. This CDR3 region has 14 residues. CDR3 region: CTSKPEAGANVLTF. The CDR3 DNA follows: TGCACCAGCAAACCCGAGGCTGGGGCCAACGTCCTGACTTTC.

The rearrangement links TRBV27 to TRBJ2-3; TRBD2 matches at 8 bases. Germline CDR1 and CDR2: MNHEY and SMNVEV (reference sequence). V trimming: 2 bases; J trimming: 2 bases; junction bases outside the gene matches: 12. CDR3 length equals 18 residues. CDR3 bases: TGTGCCAGCAGTTTAAGGTTCCAAGCGGGGGAGATCACAGATACGCAGTATTTT. It codes for CASSLRFQAGEITDTQYF.

The V call is TRBV5-1, the J call TRBJ1-2; the D is unclear. The ends were cut back, 4 bases at V and 1 base at J, with 14 bases in the middle. The CDR3 length is 15 residues. CDR1 is SGHRS and CDR2 is YFSETQ in the germline V gene. The CDR3 bases are TGCGCCAGCAGCATTCAACCCTACCTTAACTATGGCTACACCTTC. It yields the protein CASSIQPYLNYGYTF.

This clone was found once. J is TRBJ1-2 and V is TRBV11-1, with 7 bases lining up with TRBD1. The CDR3 runs to 13 residues. Trimming took 5 bases from V and 3 from J; bases not matched to a gene: 3. Germline V lookup: CDR1 SGHAT, CDR2 FQDESV (reference sequence). This CDR3 is CASSPTGDYGYTF. The CDR3 nucleotides read TGTGCCAGCAGCCCCACAGGGGACTATGGCTACACCTTC.

This clone was recorded once. The CDR3 here is CASSPKTGGGYEQYF. The CDR3 region has the DNA TGTGCCAGCAGCCCTAAGACAGGCGGCGGCTACGAGCAGTACTTC. The chain recombines TRBV7-9 with TRBJ2-7, with D possibly being TRBD1 (6 bases). Germline CDR1 is SEHNR and CDR2 is FQNEAQ (reference sequence). The length of the CDR3 is 15 residues. V was trimmed by 5 bases and J by 3 bases, leaving 17 bases between them.